The source of this T cell receptor beta chain is a study of glioma-infiltrating T cells after dendritic cell vaccination. Study as a whole: Samples are from glioblastoma patients in Phase I and II dendritic cell vaccine trials.

Findings and limits, study-wide: TCR clonality showed no direct relationship with survival.

CDR1 and CDR2 (germline): SGDLS, YYNGEE. Trimming took 0 bases from V and 7 from J, leaving 8 bases between them. This CDR3 has 12 amino acids. For this clone: Its antigen is still unknown. Different DNA sequences within this sample yield the same CDR3.

Up to about 2 ug genomic DNA was used for TCRB CDR3 amplification. Primers: 60 V beta forward and 13 J beta reverse. Data came from immunoSEQ multiplex PCR; TCRdb stores just in-frame clones and leaves some out. The table lists roughly 60,000 clones, more than 75% of them singletons, with approximately 8.9% in the top ten. The time point: after dendritic cell vaccination, including at tumor progression/relapse. The clonotype comes from a human donor with glioblastoma. The sample in question was blood, obtained after dendritic cell vaccination. The gene calls are TRBV9 and TRBJ2-7, with TRBD1 as a possible D gene (5 bases). The CDR3 is CASSVAGREQYF. The CDR3 coding sequence is TGTGCCAGCAGCGTAGCAGGGCGAGAGCAGTACTTC.